This TCR beta chain was identified during a study of blood T cells in healthy people across ages (dated by TCRdb to between 2014 and 2017). About the investigation overall: In model experiments, template switching captured roughly one uniquely barcoded TCR beta cDNA molecule for every two T cells. Two additional independent replicas of 1 million unique cDNA reads from the same blood draw were analyzed for two donors (one aged 18 to 29 and one aged 80 or older). To avoid experimental bias, donors of different ages were randomly spread across the sequencing lanes. Donors were grouped into four age groups: young (average 16 years), middle-aged (about 40), aged (about 59) and long-lived (less than 85). Using deep sequencing normalized with unique cDNA molecular identifiers, the study measured how TCR beta repertoire diversity changes with age.

CDR1 SQVTM and CDR2 ANQGSEA are derived from the germline V gene. Reading from cysteine to phenylalanine, the CDR3 counts 13 amino acids. Left in the record is the CDR3 DNA by itself, 39 bases read in frame from the first base. To note about this clonotype: Its recognized antigen is unknown. With a much larger clone just one base away, this may be a read error.

What the authors observed across the whole study: The CMV infection status of donors was not known, potentially confounding age-related changes in expanded clonotypes. Estimates of total diversity based on one million sequenced T cells were regarded as lower bounds and as underestimates. Since profiling was done on bulk unsorted PBMCs, naive and antigen-experienced compartments could not be conclusively compared. Observed TCR beta diversity per million T cells fell roughly linearly with age, and a significant reduction was already apparent by age about 36. Compared with the aged group, the long-lived group had more naive CD4+ T cells, fewer expanded clones and increased TCR diversity, a pattern suggesting age selection. Observed TCR beta diversity correlated strongly with the percentage of naive T cells measured by flow cytometry.

The approximately 40 donors, aged about 6 to 95 years, were systemically healthy Caucasian individuals from Russia. Around 10 milliliters of peripheral blood were collected from each donor into EDTA-treated Vacutainer tubes. Ficoll-Paque density-gradient centrifugation was used to isolate PBMCs, with at least 6.5 million obtained per sample. Total RNA, at least 6 micrograms per sample, was extracted from PBMCs with Trizol reagent. For every donor, an aliquot of PBMCs went through flow cytometry to measure the percentages of naive CD45RAhigh/CD27high T cells. Library preparation was by 5' RACE. Data came from an Illumina HiSeq 2500. A second roughly 6 to 11 cycle PCR used a sample-barcoded 5' primer and a J-beta primer mix. A template-switch 5' adaptor carrying 12 random nucleotides introduced a unique molecular identifier onto each TCR beta cDNA molecule. Each sample yielded at least 2.5 million CDR3-containing paired-end reads. First-strand cDNA synthesis was performed from all RNA using the Mint cDNA synthesis kit, with priming by a TRBC-specific oligonucleotide. Following uracil-DNA glycosylase treatment, all cDNA underwent a first 18-cycle PCR with the universal primers M1SS and BC2_uni_R. As for the authors' bioinformatics: Each sample was normalized by randomly selecting 1 million high-quality reads, each carrying a distinct molecular identifier. Instead of being binned into consensus sequences, reads with shared molecular identifiers were discarded. CDR3 identification, clonotype clustering and error correction used MiTCR with a Q25 quality threshold and the strictest error-elimination algorithm. A nonparametric unseen species model using Euler transformation provided a lower-bound estimate of total TCR beta diversity. The raw public reads went through TCRdb reprocessing: fastp at Q25, MiXCR clone calling, in-frame beta chains kept. CDR3 protein sequences are deduplicated, and each keeps its most common genes and DNA. The V and J calls come from TCRdb's annotation, not from the publication. The sample records 1.5 million to 2 million distinct CDR3 sequences, about 31% of which are singletons. The ten largest clones add up to 11% of the sample.

The chain uses TRBV29-1 and TRBJ2-7; the D region possibly corresponds to TRBD1 (5 bases align). Sequencing was carried out using blood. The TCR sequence derives from a woman aged 25 to 39 in good health. The DNA is as follows: TGCAGCGTCTATGACAGTACGGCCTACGAGCGGTACTTC. Its product reads: CSVYDSTAYERYF.